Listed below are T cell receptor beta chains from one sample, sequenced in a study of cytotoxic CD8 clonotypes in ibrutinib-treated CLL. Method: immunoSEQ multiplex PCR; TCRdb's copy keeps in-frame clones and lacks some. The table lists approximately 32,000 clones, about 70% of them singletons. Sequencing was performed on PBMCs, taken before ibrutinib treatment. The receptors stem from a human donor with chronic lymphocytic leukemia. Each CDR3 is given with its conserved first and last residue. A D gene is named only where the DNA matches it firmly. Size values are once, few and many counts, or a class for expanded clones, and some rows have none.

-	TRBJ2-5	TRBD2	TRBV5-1	CASSVGTSVYQETQYF	TGCGCCAGCAGCGTCGGGACTAGCGTTTACCAAGAGACCCAGTACTTC
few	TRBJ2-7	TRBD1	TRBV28	CASRMDRASSYEQYF	TGTGCCAGCAGGATGGACAGGGCGAGCTCCTACGAGCAGTACTTC
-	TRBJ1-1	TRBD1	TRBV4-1	CASSRGQGPKNTEAFF	TGCGCCAGCAGCCGTGGACAGGGGCCTAAGAACACTGAAGCTTTCTTT
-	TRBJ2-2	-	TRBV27	CASSPLRDTGELFF	TGTGCCAGCAGTCCCCTCAGGGACACCGGGGAGCTGTTTTTT
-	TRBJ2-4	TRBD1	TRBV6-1	CASSPSGGAGNIQYF	TGTGCCAGCAGTCCTTCAGGGGGCGCCGGAAACATTCAGTACTTC
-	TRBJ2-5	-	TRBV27	CASSLVPVKETQYF	TGTGCCAGCAGTTTAGTGCCGGTTAAAGAGACCCAGTACTTC
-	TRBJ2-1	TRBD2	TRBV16	CASSSSGRAYNEQFF	TGTGCCAGCAGCTCTAGCGGGAGGGCCTACAATGAGCAGTTCTTC
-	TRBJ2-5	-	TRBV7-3	CASSLAGTLHQETQYF	TGTGCCAGCAGCTTAGCTGGGACACTCCACCAAGAGACCCAGTACTTC
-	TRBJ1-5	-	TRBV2	CASSTFGGGQPQHF	TGTGCCAGCAGCACCTTCGGCGGGGGTCAGCCCCAGCATTTT
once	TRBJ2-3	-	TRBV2	CASSPQGTDTQYF	TGTGCCAGCAGTCCACAGGGAACAGATACGCAGTATTTT
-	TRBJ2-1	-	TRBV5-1	CASSIRGVNEQFF	TGCGCCAGCAGCATACGTGGGGTCAATGAGCAGTTCTTC
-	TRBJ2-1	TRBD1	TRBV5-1	CASSLTGTDYGEQFF	TGCGCCAGCAGCTTGACCGGGACAGATTATGGTGAGCAGTTCTTC
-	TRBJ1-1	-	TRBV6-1	CASSGAVISEGTEAFF	TGTGCCAGCAGTGGGGCTGTTATAAGCGAGGGCACTGAAGCTTTCTTT
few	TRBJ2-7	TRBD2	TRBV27	CASSSFSGRPSGEQYF	TGTGCCAGCAGTTCTTTCAGCGGGAGACCCTCGGGGGAGCAGTACTTC
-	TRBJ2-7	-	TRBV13	CASSLAGGHSSYEQYF	TGTGCCAGCAGCTTAGCGGGGGGACACTCCTCCTACGAGCAGTACTTC
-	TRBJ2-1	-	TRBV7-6	CASSPNPTYNEQFF	TGTGCCAGCAGCCCGAACCCAACCTACAATGAGCAGTTCTTC
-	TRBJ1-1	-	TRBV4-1	CASSQDLLGGPEAFF	TGCGCCAGCAGCCAAGATCTGCTCGGTGGACCTGAAGCTTTCTTT
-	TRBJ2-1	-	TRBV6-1	CASQRALAYNEQFF	TGTGCCAGCCAGCGGGCCCTCGCCTACAATGAGCAGTTCTTC
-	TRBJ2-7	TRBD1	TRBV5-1	CASSKTGGFSSYEQYF	TGCGCCAGCAGCAAGACAGGGGGCTTTAGCTCCTACGAGCAGTACTTC
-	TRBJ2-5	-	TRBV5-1	CASSLTGTQETQYF	TGCGCCAGCAGCTTGACAGGTACCCAAGAGACCCAGTACTTC
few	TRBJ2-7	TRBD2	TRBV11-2	CASSLSGGASYEQYF	TGTGCCAGCAGCTTAAGCGGGGGAGCCTCCTACGAGCAGTACTTC
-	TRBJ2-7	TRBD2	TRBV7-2	CASSLELAGGFYPEQYF	TGTGCCAGCAGCTTAGAACTAGCGGGAGGATTCTACCCCGAGCAGTACTTC
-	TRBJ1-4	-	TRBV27	CASRPSDGLVEKLFF	TGTGCCAGCAGACCATCCGACGGTCTTGTTGAAAAACTGTTTTTT
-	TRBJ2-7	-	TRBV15	CATSRVMTVPYEQYF	TGTGCCACCAGCAGAGTTATGACGGTTCCCTACGAGCAGTACTTC
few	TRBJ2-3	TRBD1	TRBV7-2	CASSIMTGGTDTQYF	TGTGCCAGCAGCATAATGACAGGGGGCACAGATACGCAGTATTTT
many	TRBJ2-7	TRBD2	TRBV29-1	CSVAGQRTSYEQYF	TGCAGCGTAGCGGGGCAGAGGACCTCCTACGAGCAGTACTTC
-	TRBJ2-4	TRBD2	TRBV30	CAWSRTSGGLIPSF	TGTGCCTGGAGCCGGACTAGCGGGGGCCTAATACCCTCCTTC